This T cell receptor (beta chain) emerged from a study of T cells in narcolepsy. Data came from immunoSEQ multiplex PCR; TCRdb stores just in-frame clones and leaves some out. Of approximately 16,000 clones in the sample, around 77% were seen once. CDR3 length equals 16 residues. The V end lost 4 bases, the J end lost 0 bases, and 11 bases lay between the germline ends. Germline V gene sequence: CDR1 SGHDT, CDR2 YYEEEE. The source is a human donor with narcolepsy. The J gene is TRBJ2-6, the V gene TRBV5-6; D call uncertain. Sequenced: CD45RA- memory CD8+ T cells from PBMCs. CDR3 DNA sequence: TGTGCCAGCAGCGACGACAAATACTCTGGGGCCAACGTCCTGACTTTC. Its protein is CASSDDKYSGANVLTF.